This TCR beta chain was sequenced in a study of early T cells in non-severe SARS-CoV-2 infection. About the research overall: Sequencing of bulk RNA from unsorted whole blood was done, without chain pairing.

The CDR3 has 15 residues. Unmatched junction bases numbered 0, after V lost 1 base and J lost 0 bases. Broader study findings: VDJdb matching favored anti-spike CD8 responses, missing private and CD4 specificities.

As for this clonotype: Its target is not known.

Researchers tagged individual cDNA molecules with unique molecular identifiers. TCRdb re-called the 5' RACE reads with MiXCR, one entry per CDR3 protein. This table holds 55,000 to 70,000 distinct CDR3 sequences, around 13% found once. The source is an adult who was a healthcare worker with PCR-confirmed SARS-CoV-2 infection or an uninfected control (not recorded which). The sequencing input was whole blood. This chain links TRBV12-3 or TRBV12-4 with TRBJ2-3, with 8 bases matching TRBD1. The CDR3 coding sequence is TGTGCCAGCAGTTTAGGGGACAGGAGCACAGATACGCAGTATTTT. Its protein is CASSLGDRSTDTQYF.